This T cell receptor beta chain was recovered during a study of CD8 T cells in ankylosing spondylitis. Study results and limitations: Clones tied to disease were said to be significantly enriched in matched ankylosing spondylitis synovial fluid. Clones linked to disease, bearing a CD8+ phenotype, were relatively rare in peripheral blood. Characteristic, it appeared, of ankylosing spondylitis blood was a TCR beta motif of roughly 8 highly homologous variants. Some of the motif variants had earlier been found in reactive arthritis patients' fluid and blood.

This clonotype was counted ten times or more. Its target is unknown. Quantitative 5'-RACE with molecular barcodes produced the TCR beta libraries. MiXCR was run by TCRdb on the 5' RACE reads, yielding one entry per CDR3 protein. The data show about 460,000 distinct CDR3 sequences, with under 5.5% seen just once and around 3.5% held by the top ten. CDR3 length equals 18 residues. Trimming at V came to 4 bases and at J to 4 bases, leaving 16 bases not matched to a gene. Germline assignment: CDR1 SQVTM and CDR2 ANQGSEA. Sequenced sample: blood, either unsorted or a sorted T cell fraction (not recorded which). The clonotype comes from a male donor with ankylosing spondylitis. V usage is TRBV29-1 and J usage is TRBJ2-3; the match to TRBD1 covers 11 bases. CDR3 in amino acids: CSVAFYPGTGGEADTQYF. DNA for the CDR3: TGCAGCGTTGCGTTCTACCCCGGGACAGGGGGTGAGGCAGATACGCAGTATTTT.